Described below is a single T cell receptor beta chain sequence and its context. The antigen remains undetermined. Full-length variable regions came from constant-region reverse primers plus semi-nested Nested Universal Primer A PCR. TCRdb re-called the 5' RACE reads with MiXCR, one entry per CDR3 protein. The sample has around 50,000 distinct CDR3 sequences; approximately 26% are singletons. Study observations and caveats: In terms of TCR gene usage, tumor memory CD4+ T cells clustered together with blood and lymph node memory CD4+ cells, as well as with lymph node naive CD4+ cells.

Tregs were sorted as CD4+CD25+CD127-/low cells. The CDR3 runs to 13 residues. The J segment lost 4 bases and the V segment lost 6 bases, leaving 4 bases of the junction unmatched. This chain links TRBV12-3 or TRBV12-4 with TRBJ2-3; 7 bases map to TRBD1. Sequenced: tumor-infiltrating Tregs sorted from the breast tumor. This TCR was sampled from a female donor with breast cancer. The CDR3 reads CASSRQGPDTQYF. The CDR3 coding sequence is TGTGCCAGCAGCCGACAGGGCCCAGATACGCAGTATTTT.